This T cell receptor (beta chain) was profiled in a study of blood T cells in healthy people across ages. Germline CDR1 DFQATT, CDR2 SNEGSKA (reference sequence). The CDR3 is 15 amino acids. The V gene lost 5 bases and the J gene lost 1 base, with 16 bases spanning the gap. The authors ran a second PCR of roughly 7 to 11 cycles using a sample-barcoded 5' primer and a J-beta primer mix. TCRdb called the 5' RACE reads again in MiXCR, with one record for every CDR3 protein. The sample holds 1,500,000 or so distinct CDR3 sequences, roughly 43% seen once. Sequencing was carried out using blood. The clonotype was recovered from a woman younger than 35 in good health. The J gene is TRBJ2-3, the V gene TRBV20-1, with D maybe TRBD1 (8 bases). CDR3 bases: TGCAGTGCTTTTGGACAGGGAGGGGGCACAGATACGCAGTATTTT. Residues: CSAFGQGGGTDTQYF.